The clone carrying this TCR beta chain was found a few times. Germline values: CDR1 LNHNV, CDR2 YYDKDF (reference sequence). The V gene end was trimmed by 2 bases and the J gene end by 5 bases; junction bases not matched to a gene: 5. The CDR3 totals 14 residues. This entry is derived from a study of blood T cell repertoires in COVID-19. Produced via immunoSEQ multiplex PCR; TCRdb's table is partial and in-frame only. The sample includes roughly 230,000 clones, 83% of them seen just once. V gene TRBV15 combines with J gene TRBJ2-5; TRBD1 aligns across 7 bases. Sequences were obtained from peripheral blood. This TCR was sampled from a human donor in a cohort sampled during active COVID-19. CDR3 sequence (DNA): TGTGCCACCAGCAGACCGGACAGGACGGAGACCCAGTACTTC. This translates into CATSRPDRTETQYF.